A single sample gave rise to the 18 T cell receptor beta chains below, sequenced in a study of identical twins. One entry per CDR3 protein, called by TCRdb with MiXCR from the 5' RACE reads. Of 400,000 to 550,000 distinct CDR3 sequences listed, roughly an eighth are singletons. A further study also used this sample, focusing on yellow fever vaccine responses in identical twins.

Sequencing was performed on CD4+ T cells sorted from blood. Receptors originate from a woman under 30 in good health.

This clonotype occurred many times. The genes are TRBV15 and TRBJ2-1; the D is unclear. CDR1 is LNHNV and CDR2 is YYDKDF in the germline V gene (reference sequence). Trimming left V 1 base short and J 7 bases short, with 11 bases between. The CDR3 spans 14 residues. CDR3 protein: CATSRGPTPNEQFF. Here the CDR3 DNA reads TGTGCCACCAGCAGAGGCCCCACACCGAATGAGCAGTTCTTC.

This clonotype was found many times. The chain recombines TRBV12-3 or TRBV12-4 with TRBJ2-6; D is unresolved. Trimming took 2 bases from V and 0 from J, leaving 14 bases between them. The CDR3 loop spans 18 amino acids. CDR3 amino acids: CASSLWAAIHSGANVLTF. In DNA form, the CDR3 reads TGTGCCAGCAGTTTATGGGCAGCGATACACTCTGGGGCCAACGTCCTGACTTTC.

The V and J genes are TRBV5-1 and TRBJ2-1, with 10 bases lining up with TRBD1. The CDR3 extends over 14 amino acids. V dropped 6 bases and J dropped 3; count of bases not matched to a gene: 3. The germline V gene encodes CDR1 SGHRS and CDR2 YFSETQ. As DNA, the CDR3 is TGCGCCAGCACCCGGACAGGGGGCTACAATGAGCAGTTCTTC. The encoded protein is CASTRTGGYNEQFF.

V and J are TRBV4-3 and TRBJ2-7, with a weak D call TRBD2 (5 bases). This CDR3 is 15 amino acids long. V was cut by 0 bases and J by 3 bases, with 12 bases left in between. Germline lookup yields CDR1 LGHNA and CDR2 YSLEER. This chain's CDR3 is CASSQEQRGDYEQYF. The CDR3 DNA sequence: TGCGCCAGCAGCCAAGAGCAACGGGGTGACTACGAGCAGTACTTC.

This clonotype appeared many times. At one boundary the junction diverges from the germline segment, which might be a read error. The chain couples TRBV5-1 to TRBJ2-3; 8 bases fit TRBD1. This CDR3 contains 15 residues. Germline CDR1 and CDR2: SGHRS and YFSETQ. In DNA form, the CDR3 reads TGTGCCAGCAGCTCCCGGACAGGGTCCACAGATACGCAGTATTTT. As protein: CASSSRTGSTDTQYF.

The sample holds many counts of this clonotype. The rearrangement uses TRBV4-1 and TRBJ2-7; no reliable D call. Germline CDR1 and CDR2: MGHRA and YSYEKL. The CDR3 is 15 amino acids. The V end lost 2 bases, the J end lost 3 bases, and 14 bases lay between the germline ends. The CDR3 nucleotides read TGCGCCAGCAGCCAATTGGGTCCCCTACTCTACGAGCAGTACTTC. It codes for CASSQLGPLLYEQYF.

This clonotype appeared a few times. This chain links TRBV7-8 with TRBJ2-7, with D unresolved. The length of the CDR3 is 17 residues. The germline CDR1 and CDR2 sequences are SGHVS and FQNEAQ. Between the trimmed V and J ends, which lost 5 bases and 2 bases, there was a span of 22 bases. Here the CDR3 DNA reads TGTGCCAGCAGCCTAAGAAGTCGGACGAGCAGCCCCTACGAGCAGTACTTC. Translated: CASSLRSRTSSPYEQYF.

The J gene is TRBJ1-2, the V gene TRBV7-9; TRBD1 might be the D (5 bases). Germline V gene data show CDR1 as SEHNR and CDR2 as FQNEAQ (reference sequence). V lost 4 bases and J lost 2, with 8 bases in between. The CDR3 has 13 amino acids. The CDR3 spells CASSSTDNYGYTF. CDR3 DNA: TGTGCCAGCAGCTCGACAGACAACTATGGCTACACCTTC.

The sample holds a few counts of this clonotype. The J gene is TRBJ2-1, the V gene TRBV6-2 or TRBV6-3; D is possibly TRBD1 or TRBD2 (6 bases each). Germline V gene lookup returns CDR1 MNHEY and CDR2 SVGEGT. The V gene lost 0 bases and the J gene lost 7 bases, with 16 bases spanning the gap. The CDR3 totals 16 residues. The CDR3 protein is CASSYSNGGVSNEQFF. The CDR3 region has the DNA TGTGCCAGCAGTTACTCGAACGGGGGCGTAAGTAATGAGCAGTTCTTC.

The sample holds many counts of this clonotype. The chain is built from TRBV5-1 and TRBJ1-5; 8 bases are shared with TRBD1. Germline V lookup: CDR1 SGHRS, CDR2 YFSETQ. The CDR3 has 15 amino acids. With V trimmed by 2 bases and J by 2 bases, 3 bases remained unmatched. The chain's CDR3 is CASSFPGQGNQPQHF. DNA for the CDR3: TGCGCCAGCAGCTTTCCGGGACAGGGCAATCAGCCCCAGCATTTT. Drawing the rest from reference TRBV5-1 and TRBJ1-5, the complete variable domain is KAGVTQTPRYLIKTRGQQVTLSCSPISGHRSVSWYQQTPGQGLQFLFEYFSETQRNKGNFPGRFSGRQFSNSRSEMNVSTLELGDSALYLCASSFPGQGNQPQHFGDGTRLSIL.

Only one count was recorded for this clonotype. The chain joins TRBV12-5 to TRBJ1-1; 8 positions match TRBD1. Germline V gene lookup returns CDR1 LGHNT and CDR2 FRNRAP. V lost 1 base, J lost 4 bases, and 2 bases stayed unmatched. The CDR3 totals 14 residues. Here the CDR3 reads CASGLAGTGTEAFF. As DNA, the CDR3 is TGTGCTAGTGGTTTGGCCGGGACAGGCACTGAAGCTTTCTTT.

This clonotype was seen at least ten times. The chain employs TRBV12-3 or TRBV12-4 and TRBJ2-2; 9 bases match TRBD2. J lost 0 bases, V lost 2 bases, and 4 bases had no gene match. This CDR3 region has 17 residues. CDR3 bases: TGTGCCAGCAGTTTATCCCTAGCGGGGTCGAACACCGGGGAGCTGTTTTTT. Residues: CASSLSLAGSNTGELFF.

This rearrangement joins TRBV28 to TRBJ2-1; no clear D gene. The CDR3 spans 16 residues. CDR1 is MDHEN and CDR2 is SYDVKM in the germline V gene. V lost 6 bases and J lost 4, with 19 bases in between. CDR3 in amino acids: CASSLSTPPLYNEQFF. The CDR3 DNA is TGTGCCAGCAGCCTGTCCACTCCGCCCTTGTACAATGAGCAGTTCTTC.

V and J are TRBV2 and TRBJ2-1; TRBD1 might be the D (6 bases). The CDR3 is made up of 14 amino acids. Trimming pared 6 bases from V and 1 base from J, leaving 10 bases between. Germline CDR1 reads SNHLY; CDR2 reads FYNNEI. This CDR3 is CASRRQESYNEQFF. The CDR3 DNA sequence: TGTGCCAGCAGAAGACAGGAATCCTACAATGAGCAGTTCTTC.

This clonotype has more than one count but fewer than ten. The chain couples TRBV7-9 to TRBJ2-1; D ambiguous. CDR1 SEHNR and CDR2 FQNEAQ come from the germline V gene (reference sequence). V lost 1 base and J 7 bases, leaving 11 bases between the germline ends. CDR3 length: 14 residues. In DNA form, the CDR3 reads TGTGCCAGCAGCTTAGAGTGGCAGGAAAATGAGCAGTTCTTC. It specifies CASSLEWQENEQFF.

This CDR3 is CASSSLIGLAGVGNEQYF. The CDR3 coding sequence is TGTGCCAGCAGCTCCCTTATAGGACTAGCGGGAGTAGGAAACGAGCAGTACTTC. This chain links TRBV11-1 with TRBJ2-7, with TRBD2 identical over 13 bases. Germline V gene lookup returns CDR1 SGHAT and CDR2 FQDESV (reference sequence). The V segment lost 4 bases and the J segment 5 bases; nucleotides outside the gene matches: 14. The CDR3 sequence is 18 residues long. The full variable domain, completed using reference TRBV11-1 and TRBJ2-7, is EAEVAQSPRYKITEKSQAVAFWCDPISGHATLYWYRQILGQGPELLVQFQDESVVDDSQLPKDRFSAERLKGVDSTLKIQPAELGDSAMYLCASSSLIGLAGVGNEQYFGPGTRLTVT.

CDR3 sequence (DNA): TGTGCCAGCAGTTTGTCTCTTGGGCTAGCGGGAGGGCGCTCCTACGAGCAGTACTTC. Protein sequence: CASSLSLGLAGGRSYEQYF. This chain connects TRBV28 to TRBJ2-7; 12 nucleotides line up with TRBD2. CDR1 MDHEN and CDR2 SYDVKM come from the germline V gene. The CDR3 is made up of 19 amino acids. V shed 3 bases and J 0 bases; nucleotides not matched to a gene: 12.

This chain joins TRBV6-6 and TRBJ2-1; D is undetermined. The CDR3 is made up of 11 amino acids. The V end was cut by 8 bases, the J end by 6 bases, with 8 bases between. Germline loops: CDR1 MNHNY, CDR2 SVGAGI (reference sequence). The CDR3 DNA reads TGTGCCAGCGCCTCCCGCAATGAGCAGTTCTTC. This codes for CASASRNEQFF.